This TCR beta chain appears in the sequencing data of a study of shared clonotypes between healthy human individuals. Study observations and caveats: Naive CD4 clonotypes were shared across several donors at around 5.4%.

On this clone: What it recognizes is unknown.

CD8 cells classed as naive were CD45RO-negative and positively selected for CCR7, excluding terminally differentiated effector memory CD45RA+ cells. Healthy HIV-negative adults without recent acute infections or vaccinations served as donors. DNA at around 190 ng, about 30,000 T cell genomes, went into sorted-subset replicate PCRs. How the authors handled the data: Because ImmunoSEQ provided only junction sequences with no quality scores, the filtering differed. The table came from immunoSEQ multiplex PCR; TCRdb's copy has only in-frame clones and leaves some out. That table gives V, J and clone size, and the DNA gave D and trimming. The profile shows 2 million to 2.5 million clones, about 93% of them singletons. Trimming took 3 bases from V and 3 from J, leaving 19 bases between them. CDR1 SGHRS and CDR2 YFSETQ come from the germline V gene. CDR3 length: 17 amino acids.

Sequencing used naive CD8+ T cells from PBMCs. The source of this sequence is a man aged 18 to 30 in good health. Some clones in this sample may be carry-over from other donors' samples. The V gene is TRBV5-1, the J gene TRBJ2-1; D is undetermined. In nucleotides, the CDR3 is TGCGCCAGCAGCTCCCCTGACTCCCTCTTCCTCTACAATGAGCAGTTCTTC. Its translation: CASSSPDSLFLYNEQFF.